The rows below give T cell receptor beta chains drawn from one sample of a study of molecular identifiers for immune sequencing clone quantification. TCRdb passed the PCR reads through MiXCR, listing each CDR3 protein once. The data show about 640,000 distinct CDR3 sequences, with around 20% seen just once and 0.7% to 1% held by the top ten. The sample taken for sequencing was naive CD8+ T cells from blood, with Jurkat cell RNA spiked in. All receptors derive from a human donor in good health. Some libraries in this study had Jurkat cell RNA spiked in. The CDR3 runs from the conserved cysteine through the conserved F or W. The D gene is left open where the match is weak. For some rows the clone size is stated as once, few or many, or as a class when expanded; others skip it.

V gene	clone size	J gene	D gene	CDR3 protein	CDR3 DNA
TRBV2	many	TRBJ2-7	.	CASSEEVLGEQYF	TGTGCCAGCAGTGAAGAGGTCCTGGGGGAGCAGTACTTC
TRBV20-1	many	TRBJ2-7	.	CSARIRGLYEQYF	TGCAGTGCTAGGATTCGCGGTTTGTACGAGCAGTACTTC
TRBV12-3/TRBV12-4	.	TRBJ1-2	.	CASKGRGYGYTF	TGTGCCAGCAAAGGAAGGGGCTATGGCTACACCTTC
TRBV4-3	few	TRBJ1-1	.	CASSRVRKNTEAFF	TGCGCCAGCAGCAGGGTCCGAAAGAACACTGAAGCTTTCTTT
TRBV24-1	few	TRBJ2-1	TRBD1	CATSDLRQGKVSEQFF	TGTGCCACCAGTGATTTACGACAGGGCAAGGTCAGTGAGCAGTTCTTC
TRBV9	few	TRBJ2-1	TRBD2	CASSRLAGNNEQFF	TGTGCCAGCAGCCGACTAGCGGGAAACAATGAGCAGTTCTTC
TRBV7-9	.	TRBJ2-3	.	CASGGGGGMADTQYF	TGTGCCAGCGGGGGAGGGGGGGGCATGGCAGATACGCAGTATTTT
TRBV9	many	TRBJ1-1	.	CASSVGHQNTEAFF	TGTGCCAGCAGCGTAGGGCACCAGAACACTGAAGCTTTCTTT
TRBV25-1	many	TRBJ2-1	TRBD2	CASSEEIAGVEQFF	TGTGCCAGCAGTGAGGAGATAGCGGGAGTAGAGCAGTTCTTC
TRBV29-1	many	TRBJ1-1	.	CSVDLQDSPEAFF	TGCAGCGTTGACCTCCAGGACAGTCCAGAAGCTTTCTTT
TRBV27	few	TRBJ2-1	TRBD1	CASRTGDEQFF	TGTGCCAGCAGGACAGGGGATGAGCAGTTCTTC
TRBV9	.	TRBJ2-2	TRBD2	CASSVPIAGGTGVLFF	TGTGCCAGCAGCGTACCGATAGCGGGAGGTACCGGGGTGCTGTTTTTT
TRBV20-1	few	TRBJ2-7	.	CSARIGQGLDEQYF	TGCAGTGCTAGAATTGGGCAGGGTCTCGACGAGCAGTACTTC